A single T cell receptor beta chain is shown here with its context. The data were obtained in a study of blood T cell repertoires in COVID-19. Study summary: Samples representing acute and convalescent COVID-19 were sourced from the United States, Italy and Spain. Sample material is recorded as cDNA or gDNA derived from T cells, B-cell-depleted T cells, or PBMCs.

Profiled with immunoSEQ multiplex PCR; TCRdb holds only in-frame clones, not every one. The sample yields 180,000 or so clones, around 86% seen once. The CDR3 contains 16 residues. Per the germline V gene, CDR1 is LNHNV and CDR2 is YYDKDF (reference sequence). V was clipped by 4 bases and J by 4 bases; unmatched bases: 8. The sequence was collected from a man between 35 and 55 years old with acute or convalescent COVID-19. Input material: peripheral blood. V usage is TRBV15 and J usage is TRBJ1-5; 9 bases align to TRBD1. CDR3 protein: CATSTYPGQGNQPQHF. In DNA form, the CDR3 reads TGTGCCACCAGCACTTACCCGGGACAGGGTAATCAGCCCCAGCATTTT. The whole variable domain, filled in from reference TRBV15 and TRBJ1-5, reads DAMVIQNPRYQVTQFGKPVTLSCSQTLNHNVMYWYQQKSSQAPKLLFHYYDKDFNNEADTPDNFQSRRPNTSFCFLDIRSPGLGDTAMYLCATSTYPGQGNQPQHFGDGTRLSIL.